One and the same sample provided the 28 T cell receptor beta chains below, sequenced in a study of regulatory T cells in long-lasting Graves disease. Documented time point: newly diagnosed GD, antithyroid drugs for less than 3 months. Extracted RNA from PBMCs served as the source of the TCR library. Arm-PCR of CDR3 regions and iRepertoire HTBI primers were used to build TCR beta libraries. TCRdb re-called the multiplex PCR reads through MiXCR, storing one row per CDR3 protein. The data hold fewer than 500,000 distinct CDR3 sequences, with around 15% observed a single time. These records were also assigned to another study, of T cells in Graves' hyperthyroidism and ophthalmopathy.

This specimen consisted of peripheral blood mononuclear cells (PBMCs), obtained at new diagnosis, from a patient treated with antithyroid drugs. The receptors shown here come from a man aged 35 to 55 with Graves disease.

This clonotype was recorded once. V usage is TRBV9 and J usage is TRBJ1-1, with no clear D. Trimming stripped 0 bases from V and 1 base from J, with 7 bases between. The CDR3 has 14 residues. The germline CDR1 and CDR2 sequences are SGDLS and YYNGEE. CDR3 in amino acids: CASSVDLKNTEAFF. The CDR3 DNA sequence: TGTGCCAGCAGCGTAGACCTGAAGAACACTGAAGCTTTCTTT.

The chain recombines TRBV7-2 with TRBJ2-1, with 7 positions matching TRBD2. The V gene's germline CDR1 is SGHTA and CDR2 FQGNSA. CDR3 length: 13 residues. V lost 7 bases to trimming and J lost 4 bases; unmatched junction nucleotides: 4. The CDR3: CASILSGYNEQFF. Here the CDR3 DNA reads TGTGCCAGCATCCTTAGCGGGTACAATGAGCAGTTCTTC.

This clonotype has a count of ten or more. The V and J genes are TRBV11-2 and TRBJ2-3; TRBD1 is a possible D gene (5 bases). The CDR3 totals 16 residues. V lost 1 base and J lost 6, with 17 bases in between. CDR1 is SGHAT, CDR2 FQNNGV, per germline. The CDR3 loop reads CASSLGFAGSPDTQYF. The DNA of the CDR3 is TGTGCCAGCAGCTTAGGTTTTGCAGGGTCCCCTGATACGCAGTATTTT.

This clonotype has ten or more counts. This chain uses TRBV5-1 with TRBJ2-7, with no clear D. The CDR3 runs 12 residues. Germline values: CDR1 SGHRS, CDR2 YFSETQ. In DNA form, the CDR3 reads TGCGGCACCCACTCGCCGGTCTACGAGCAGTACTTC. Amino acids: CGTHSPVYEQYF.

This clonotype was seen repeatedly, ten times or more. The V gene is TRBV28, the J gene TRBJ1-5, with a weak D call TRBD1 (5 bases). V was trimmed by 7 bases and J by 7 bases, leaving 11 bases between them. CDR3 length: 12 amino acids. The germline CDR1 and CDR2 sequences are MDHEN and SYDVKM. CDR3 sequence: CASTLPGQPQHF. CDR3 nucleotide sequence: TGTGCCAGCACCCTACCAGGGCAGCCCCAGCATTTT.

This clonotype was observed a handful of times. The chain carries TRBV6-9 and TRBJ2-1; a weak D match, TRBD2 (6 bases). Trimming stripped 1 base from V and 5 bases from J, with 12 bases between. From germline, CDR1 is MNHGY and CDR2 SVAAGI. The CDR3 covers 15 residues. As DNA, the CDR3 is TGTGCCAGCAGTTATTATGGGGGGTCTCACAATGAGCAGTTCTTC. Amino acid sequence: CASSYYGGSHNEQFF.

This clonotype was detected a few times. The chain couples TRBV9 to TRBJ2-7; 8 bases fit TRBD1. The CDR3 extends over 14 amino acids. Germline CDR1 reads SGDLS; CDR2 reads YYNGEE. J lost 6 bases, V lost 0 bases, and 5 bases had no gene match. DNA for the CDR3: TGTGCCAGCAGCGTAGACAGGGGGTTTGGCGAGCAGTACTTC. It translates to CASSVDRGFGEQYF.

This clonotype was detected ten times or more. For the CDR3, the DNA is TGCAGTGCTAGAGATTACGGGACATACAATGAGCAGTTCTTC. Amino acid sequence: CSARDYGTYNEQFF. The chain links TRBV20-1 to TRBJ2-1, with a possible D match to TRBD1 (6 bases). The CDR3 covers 14 residues. V was trimmed by 0 bases and J by 4 bases, leaving 10 bases between them. Germline CDR1 DFQATT, CDR2 SNEGSKA (reference sequence).

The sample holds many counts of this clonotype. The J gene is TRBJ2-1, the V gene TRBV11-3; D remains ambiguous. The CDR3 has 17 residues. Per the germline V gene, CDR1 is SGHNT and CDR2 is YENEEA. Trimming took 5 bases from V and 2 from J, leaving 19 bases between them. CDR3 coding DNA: TGTGCCAGCAGCCTGCGCACGTTGGAGTTCACCTACAATGAGCAGTTCTTC. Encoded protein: CASSLRTLEFTYNEQFF. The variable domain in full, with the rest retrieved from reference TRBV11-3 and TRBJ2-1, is EAGVVQSPRYKIIEKKQPVAFWCNPISGHNTLYWYLQNLGQGPELLIRYENEEAVDDSQLPKDRFSAERLKGVDSTLKIQPAELGDSAVYLCASSLRTLEFTYNEQFFGPGTRLTVL.

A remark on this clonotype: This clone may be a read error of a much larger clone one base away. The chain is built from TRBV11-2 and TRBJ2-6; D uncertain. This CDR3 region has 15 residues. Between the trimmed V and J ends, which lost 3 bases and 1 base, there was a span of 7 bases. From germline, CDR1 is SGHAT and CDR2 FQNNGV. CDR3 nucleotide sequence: TGTGCCAGCAGCTTCGGGTTGTCTGGGGCCAACGTCCTGACTTTC. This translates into CASSFGLSGANVLTF.

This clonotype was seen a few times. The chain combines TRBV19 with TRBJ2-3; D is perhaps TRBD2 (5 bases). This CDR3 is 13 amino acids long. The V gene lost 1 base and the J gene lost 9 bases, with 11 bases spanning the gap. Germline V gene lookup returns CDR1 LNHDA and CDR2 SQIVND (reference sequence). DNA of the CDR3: TGTGCCAGTAGTATAGGGGAGAGAGGGACGCAGTATTTT. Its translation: CASSIGERGTQYF.

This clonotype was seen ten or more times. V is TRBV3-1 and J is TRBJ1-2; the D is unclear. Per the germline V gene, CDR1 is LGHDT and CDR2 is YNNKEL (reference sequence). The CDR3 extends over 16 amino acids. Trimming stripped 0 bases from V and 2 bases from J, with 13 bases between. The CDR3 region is CASSQDYRESNYGYTF. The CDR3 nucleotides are TGTGCCAGCAGCCAAGATTATCGGGAATCCAACTATGGCTACACCTTC.

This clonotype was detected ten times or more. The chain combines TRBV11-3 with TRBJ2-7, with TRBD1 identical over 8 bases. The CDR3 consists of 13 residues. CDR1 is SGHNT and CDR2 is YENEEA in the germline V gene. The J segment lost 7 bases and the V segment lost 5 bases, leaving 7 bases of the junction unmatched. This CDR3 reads CASSRYRGVEQYF. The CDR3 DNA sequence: TGTGCCAGCAGCCGCTACAGGGGGGTTGAGCAGTACTTC.

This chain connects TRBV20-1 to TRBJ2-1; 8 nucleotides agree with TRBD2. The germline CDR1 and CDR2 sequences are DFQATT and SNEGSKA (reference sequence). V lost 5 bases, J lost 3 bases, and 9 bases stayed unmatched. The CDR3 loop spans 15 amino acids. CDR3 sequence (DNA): TGCAGTGCTCAGTCGGGGGGGGGGTACTACAATGAGCAGTTCTTC. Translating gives CSAQSGGGYYNEQFF.

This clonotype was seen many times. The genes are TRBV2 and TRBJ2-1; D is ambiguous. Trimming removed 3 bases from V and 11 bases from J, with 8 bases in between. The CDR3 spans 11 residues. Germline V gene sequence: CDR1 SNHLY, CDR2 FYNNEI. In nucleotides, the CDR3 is TGTGCCAGCAGTGATATAGTGCAGCAGTTCTTC. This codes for CASSDIVQQFF.

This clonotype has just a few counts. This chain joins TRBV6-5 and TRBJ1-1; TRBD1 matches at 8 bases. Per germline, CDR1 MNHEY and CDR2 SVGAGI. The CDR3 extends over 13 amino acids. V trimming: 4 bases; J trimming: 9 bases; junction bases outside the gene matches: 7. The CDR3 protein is CASSLHQGAKAFF. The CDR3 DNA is TGTGCCAGCAGTTTGCATCAGGGGGCGAAAGCTTTCTTT.

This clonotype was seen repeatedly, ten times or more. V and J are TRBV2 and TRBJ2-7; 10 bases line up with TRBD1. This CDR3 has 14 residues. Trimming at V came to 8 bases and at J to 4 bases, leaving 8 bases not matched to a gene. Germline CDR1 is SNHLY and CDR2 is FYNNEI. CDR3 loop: CASFRDRGTYEQYF. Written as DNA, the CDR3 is TGTGCCAGCTTCCGGGACAGGGGAACATACGAGCAGTACTTC.

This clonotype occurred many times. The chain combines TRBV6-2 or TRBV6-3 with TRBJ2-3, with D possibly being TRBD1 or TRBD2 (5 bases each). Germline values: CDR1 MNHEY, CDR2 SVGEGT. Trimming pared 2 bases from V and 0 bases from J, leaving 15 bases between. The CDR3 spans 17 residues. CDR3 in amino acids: CASSYRGGGLSTDTQYF. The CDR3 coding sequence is TGTGCCAGCAGTTACAGGGGCGGCGGACTTAGCACAGATACGCAGTATTTT.

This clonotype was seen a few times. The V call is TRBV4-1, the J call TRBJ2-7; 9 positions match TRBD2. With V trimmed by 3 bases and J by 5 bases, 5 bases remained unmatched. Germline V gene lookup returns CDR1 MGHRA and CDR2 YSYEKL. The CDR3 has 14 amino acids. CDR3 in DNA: TGCGCCAGCAGCCAGCGGGAGGGGAGCCACGAGCAGTACTTC. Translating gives CASSQREGSHEQYF.

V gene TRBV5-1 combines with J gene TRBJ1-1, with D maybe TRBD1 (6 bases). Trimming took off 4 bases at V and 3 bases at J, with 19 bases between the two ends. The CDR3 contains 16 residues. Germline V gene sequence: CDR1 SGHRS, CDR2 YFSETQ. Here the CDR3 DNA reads TGCGCCAGCAGCCTTCAAAACCAGGGGAGTTACACTGAAGCTTTCTTT. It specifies CASSLQNQGSYTEAFF.

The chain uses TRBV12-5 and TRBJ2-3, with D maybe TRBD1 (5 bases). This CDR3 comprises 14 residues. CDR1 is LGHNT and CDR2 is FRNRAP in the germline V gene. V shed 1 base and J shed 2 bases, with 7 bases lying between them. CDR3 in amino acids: CASGLGQYTDTQYF. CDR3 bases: TGTGCTAGTGGTTTGGGACAGTACACAGATACGCAGTATTTT.

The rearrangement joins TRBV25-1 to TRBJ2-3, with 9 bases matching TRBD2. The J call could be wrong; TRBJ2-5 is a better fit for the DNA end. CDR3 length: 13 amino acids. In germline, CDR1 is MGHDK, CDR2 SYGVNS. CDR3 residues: CAASGTLGETQYF. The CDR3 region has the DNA TGTGCTGCTAGCGGGACCCTCGGGGAGACCCAGTACTTC.

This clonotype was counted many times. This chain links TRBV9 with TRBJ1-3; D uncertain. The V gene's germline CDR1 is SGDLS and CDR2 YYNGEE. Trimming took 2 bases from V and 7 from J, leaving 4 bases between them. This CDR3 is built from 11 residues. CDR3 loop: CASSVGNTIYF. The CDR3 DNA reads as TGTGCCAGCAGCGTGGGGAACACCATATATTTT.

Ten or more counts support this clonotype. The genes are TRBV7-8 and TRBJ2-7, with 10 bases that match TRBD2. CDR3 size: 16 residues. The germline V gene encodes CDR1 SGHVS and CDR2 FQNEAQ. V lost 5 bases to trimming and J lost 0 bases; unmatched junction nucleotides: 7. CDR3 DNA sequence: TGTGCCAGCAGCCGGGCCTCTAGCGGGAGCTCCTACGAGCAGTACTTC. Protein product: CASSRASSGSSYEQYF.

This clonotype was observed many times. DNA of the CDR3: TGTGCCAGCAGTTTGAACAGGGGGGGCAGTGAAAAACTGTTTTTT. Its translation: CASSLNRGGSEKLFF. V usage is TRBV6-5 and J usage is TRBJ1-4; 8 bases line up with TRBD1. CDR3 length equals 15 residues. V lost 4 bases to trimming and J lost 7 bases; unmatched junction nucleotides: 8. Per the germline V gene, CDR1 is MNHEY and CDR2 is SVGAGI.

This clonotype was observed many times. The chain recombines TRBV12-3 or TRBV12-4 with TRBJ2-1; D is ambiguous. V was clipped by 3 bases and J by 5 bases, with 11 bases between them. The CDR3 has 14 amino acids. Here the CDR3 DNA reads TGTGCCAGCAGTTTCGGAGAATTGGACAATGAGCAGTTCTTC. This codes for CASSFGELDNEQFF.

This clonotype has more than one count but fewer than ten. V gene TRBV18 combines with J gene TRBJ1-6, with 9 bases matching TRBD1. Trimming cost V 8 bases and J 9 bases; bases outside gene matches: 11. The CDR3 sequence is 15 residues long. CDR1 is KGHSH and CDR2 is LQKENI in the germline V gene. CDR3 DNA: TGTGCCAGCCCACTTATACAGGGGGCTTCTTCACCCCTCCACTTT. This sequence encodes CASPLIQGASSPLHF.

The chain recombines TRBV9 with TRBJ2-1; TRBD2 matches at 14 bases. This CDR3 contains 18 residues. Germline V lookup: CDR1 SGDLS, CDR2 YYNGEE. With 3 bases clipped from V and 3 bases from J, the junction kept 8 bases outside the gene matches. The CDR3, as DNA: TGTGCCAGCAGCGGGGGACTAGCGGGAGAATCCCTCTACAATGAGCAGTTCTTC. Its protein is CASSGGLAGESLYNEQFF.